These 4 T cell receptor beta chains came from one sample sequenced in a study of T cells in Graves' hyperthyroidism and ophthalmopathy. RNA transcripts provided the source from which TCR beta CDR3 regions were amplified. The study used the HTBI primer set for a first-round RT-PCR of the TCR CDR3. TCRdb ran MiXCR on the multiplex PCR reads and lists one entry per CDR3 protein. The repertoire consists of roughly 700,000 distinct CDR3 sequences, with 30% to 40% occurring once and the leading ten covering around 30%. The sample was blood. The receptors shown here come from a middle-aged woman with Graves' hyperthyroidism.

There are a few counts of this clonotype. The CDR3 spells CATRTTSNYGYTF. CDR3 nucleotide sequence: TGTGCCACAAGGACAACTTCTAACTATGGCTACACCTTC. The chain combines TRBV10-3 with TRBJ1-2; tentative D call: TRBD1 (5 bases). V gave up 10 bases and J gave up 0 bases, with 12 bases separating them. The CDR3 runs 13 residues. Germline CDR1 ENHRY, CDR2 SYGVKD.

In its sample, this clonotype was seen many times. This chain uses TRBV19 with TRBJ2-2; 10 bases fit TRBD2. The CDR3 length is 14 residues. V lost 9 bases, J lost 10 bases, and 11 bases stayed unmatched. Germline-derived CDR1 and CDR2 are LNHDA and SQIVND (reference sequence). The CDR3 spells CASSRSGGAEELFF. As DNA, the CDR3 is TGTGCCAGCAGTCGAAGCGGGGGGGCCGAGGAGCTGTTTTTT.

This clonotype was detected a few times. V is TRBV11-2 and J is TRBJ1-5; D is undetermined. CDR3 size: 15 residues. Germline CDR1 SGHAT, CDR2 FQNNGV. Trimming pared 6 bases from V and 2 bases from J, leaving 14 bases between. CDR3 sequence reads: CASSFGGVGNQPQHF. CDR3 sequence (DNA): TGTGCCAGCAGTTTCGGCGGGGTGGGCAATCAGCCCCAGCATTTT.

The chain recombines TRBV7-6 with TRBJ1-1, with D possibly TRBD1 on 6 matching bases. The CDR3 length is 12 residues. In germline, CDR1 is SGHVS, CDR2 FNYEAQ. V was cut by 6 bases and J by 11 bases, with 16 bases left in between. The CDR3 region has the DNA TGTGCCAGCAGAACAGAGGGGGGGTCCGCTTTCTTT. As protein: CASRTEGGSAFF.